This T cell receptor beta chain was found in a study of T cell changes during pregnancy in multiple sclerosis. This clone showed up just once. J was trimmed by 1 base and V by 3 bases; bases with no gene match: 0. The CDR3 has 15 residues. Germline assignment: CDR1 LNHDA and CDR2 SQIVND (reference sequence). Measured with immunoSEQ multiplex PCR; TCRdb has only the in-frame clones, and not every one. The sample carries around 97,000 clones, 90% recorded once. This clonotype originated in a female donor in good health, enrolled as a control in a pregnancy study. The sequencing used peripheral blood, collected in the second trimester of pregnancy. The V and J genes are TRBV19 and TRBJ1-3; TRBD1 agrees at 10 bases. The CDR3 spells CASSMGQGSGNTIYF. CDR3 bases: TGTGCCAGTAGTATGGGACAGGGGTCTGGAAACACCATATATTTT.